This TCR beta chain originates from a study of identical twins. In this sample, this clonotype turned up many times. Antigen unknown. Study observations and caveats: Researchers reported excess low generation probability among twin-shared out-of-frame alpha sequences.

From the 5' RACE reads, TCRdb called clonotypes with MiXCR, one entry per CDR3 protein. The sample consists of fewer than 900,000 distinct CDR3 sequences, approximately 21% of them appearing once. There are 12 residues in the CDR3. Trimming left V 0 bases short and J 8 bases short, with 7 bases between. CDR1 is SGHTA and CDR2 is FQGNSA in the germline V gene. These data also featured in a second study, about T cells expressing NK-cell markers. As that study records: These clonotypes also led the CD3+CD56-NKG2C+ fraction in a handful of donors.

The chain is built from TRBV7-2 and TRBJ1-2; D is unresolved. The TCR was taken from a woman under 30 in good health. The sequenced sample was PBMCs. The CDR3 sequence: CASSLAAGGYTF. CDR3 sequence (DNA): TGTGCCAGCAGCTTAGCGGCGGGGGGCTACACCTTC.